This section outlines one T cell receptor beta chain sequence together with its context. Its specificity is not known. Other DNA sequences of this sample code for an identical CDR3. The data originate from a study of shared clonotypes between healthy human individuals. Clones were read by immunoSEQ multiplex PCR, and TCRdb kept only the in-frame ones, dropping some. Among 2 million or so clones listed, roughly 96% were seen once. Overall study findings and caveats: A small donor pool kept down the genetic and exposure-history diversity that was represented. Among the subsets, naive ones generally showed larger estimated richness than memory ones. Clonotypes that were shared across a handful of donors made up 4% to 6% of naive CD4 clonotypes.

Healthy HIV-negative adults without recent acute infections or vaccinations served as donors. The sequenced sample consisted of naive CD4+ T cells sorted from blood. Regarding subset: CD45RA+ positively selected. The clonotype was recovered from a man aged 18 to 30 in good health.

This chain's CDR3 is CASSVGPKNTEAFF. The CDR3 region has the DNA TGTGCCAGCAGCGTGGGACCCAAGAACACTGAAGCTTTCTTT. The chain recombines TRBV9 with TRBJ1-1, with TRBD1 as a possible D gene (5 bases). From germline, CDR1 is SGDLS and CDR2 YYNGEE. V shed 2 bases and J shed 1 base, with 9 bases lying between them. The CDR3 runs to 14 residues.